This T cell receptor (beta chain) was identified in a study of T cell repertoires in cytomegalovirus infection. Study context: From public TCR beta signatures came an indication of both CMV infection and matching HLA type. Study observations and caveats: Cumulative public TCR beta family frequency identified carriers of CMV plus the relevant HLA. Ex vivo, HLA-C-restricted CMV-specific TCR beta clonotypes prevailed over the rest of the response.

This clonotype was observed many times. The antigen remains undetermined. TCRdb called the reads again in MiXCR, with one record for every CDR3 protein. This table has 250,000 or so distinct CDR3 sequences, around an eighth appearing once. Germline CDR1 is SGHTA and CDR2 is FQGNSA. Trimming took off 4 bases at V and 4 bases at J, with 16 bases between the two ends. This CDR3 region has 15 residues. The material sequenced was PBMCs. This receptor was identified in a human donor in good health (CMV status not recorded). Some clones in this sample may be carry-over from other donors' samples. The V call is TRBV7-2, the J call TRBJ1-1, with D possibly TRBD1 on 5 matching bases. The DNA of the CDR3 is TGTGCCAGCAGCTCCTCAGGCAGGGCGGGCACTGAAGCTTTCTTT. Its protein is CASSSSGRAGTEAFF.